This T cell receptor (beta chain) was recovered during a study of shared clonotypes between healthy human individuals. Profiling relied on immunoSEQ multiplex PCR, and the TCRdb table lists in-frame clones only, not all of them. The table lists about 1 million clones, about 76% of them singletons. Trimming took 0 bases from V and 7 from J; bases not matched to a gene: 11. The CDR3 runs 16 residues. Per the germline V gene, CDR1 is LGHNA and CDR2 is YSLEER. Material for sequencing was memory CD4+ T cells sorted from blood. This sample's subset: CD45RA-negative fraction. The source is a man aged 18 to 35 in good health. The chain carries TRBV4-3 and TRBJ2-5, with 7 bases fitting TRBD2. The CDR3 coding sequence is TGCGCCAGCAGCCAAGAATGGGCGACTAGCCGGGGGACCCAGTACTTC. Its protein is CASSQEWATSRGTQYF.